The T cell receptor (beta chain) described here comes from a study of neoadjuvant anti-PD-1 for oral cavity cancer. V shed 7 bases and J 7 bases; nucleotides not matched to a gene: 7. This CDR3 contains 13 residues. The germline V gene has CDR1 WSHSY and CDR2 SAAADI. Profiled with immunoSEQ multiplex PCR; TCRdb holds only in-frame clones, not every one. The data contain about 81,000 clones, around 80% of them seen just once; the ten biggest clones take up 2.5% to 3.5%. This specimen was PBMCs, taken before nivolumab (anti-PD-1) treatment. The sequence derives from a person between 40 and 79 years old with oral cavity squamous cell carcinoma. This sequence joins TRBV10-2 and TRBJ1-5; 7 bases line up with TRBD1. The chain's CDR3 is CASTGQAGQPQHF. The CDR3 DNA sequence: TGCGCCAGCACTGGACAGGCGGGCCAGCCCCAGCATTTT.